This T cell receptor beta chain stems from a study of T cells after yellow fever vaccination. Study-level results: Contamination by abundant bulk-population clonotypes could be present in FACS-sorted repertoires. Clones that expanded after primary vaccination mostly reappeared after the booster (just under 98% CD4, 88% CD8).

This clonotype has at least ten counts. Its target is unknown. Germline V gives CDR1 SGHAT, CDR2 FQNNGV. Trimming stripped 8 bases from V and 6 bases from J, with 12 bases between. The CDR3 spans 12 residues. They built TCR cDNA with 5'RACE template switching, a step that put in a universal primer site and UMIs. In TCRdb, the 5' RACE reads were re-called with MiXCR into one record per CDR3 protein. The sample records roughly 310,000 distinct CDR3 sequences, 3% to 4.5% being singletons. This sequence joins TRBV11-2 and TRBJ2-3; D might be TRBD2 (5 bases). The sequences come from PBMCs, collected on the day of the yellow fever booster vaccination. The sequence was obtained from a man between 18 and 29 years old who received the YFV17D yellow fever vaccine. CDR3 coding DNA: TGTGCCAGCTGCTCCGGCGGGGATACGCAGTATTTT. It codes for CASCSGGDTQYF.